This is a list of T cell receptor beta chains from one sample in a study of T-cell reconstitution after alpha-beta-depleted transplantation in children. TCRdb reanalysed the PCR reads using MiXCR and keeps one entry per CDR3 protein. The sample has under 450,000 distinct CDR3 sequences, about 16% seen once. Sample: PBMCs, mostly from graft donor cells, taken 360 days after TCRalphabeta/CD19-depleted stem cell transplant. Receptor source: a boy in the first two years of life who had a stem cell transplant for Wiskott-Aldrich syndrome, so the T cells may come from the graft donor. Both conserved end residues are part of each CDR3. A D gene is named only where the DNA matches it firmly. Size values are once, few and many counts, or a class for expanded clones, and some rows have none.

v_call	j_call	clone_size	d_call	cdr3_aa	cdr3_nt
TRBV2	TRBJ1-6	.	TRBD1	CASSRDRVSSPLHF	TGTGCCAGCAGCCGGGACAGGGTTAGTTCACCCCTCCACTTT
TRBV24-1	TRBJ2-1	few	TRBD2	CATSGVGLAVNEQFF	TGTGCCACCAGTGGTGTGGGACTAGCGGTAAATGAGCAGTTCTTC
TRBV3-1	TRBJ1-6	.	.	CASALAPQGSSPLHF	TGTGCCAGCGCCCTGGCCCCCCAGGGCAGTTCACCCCTCCACTTT
TRBV10-3	TRBJ2-7	few	.	CAISENPGSEQYF	TGTGCCATCAGTGAAAATCCCGGAAGCGAGCAGTACTTC
TRBV7-8	TRBJ2-5	few	.	CASRRALPQETQYF	TGTGCCAGCCGTAGGGCCTTACCTCAAGAGACCCAGTACTTC
TRBV7-2	TRBJ2-1	few	.	CASSPQRSNEQFF	TGTGCCAGCAGCCCACAGAGGAGCAATGAGCAGTTCTTC
TRBV6-2/TRBV6-3	TRBJ2-7	few	.	CASSYAGQLYEQYF	TGTGCCAGCAGTTACGCAGGACAGTTATACGAGCAGTACTTC
TRBV20-1	TRBJ2-1	few	.	CSARPHSDLSYNEQFF	TGCAGTGCTAGACCTCATTCTGATTTATCCTACAATGAGCAGTTCTTC
TRBV18	TRBJ2-5	once	.	CASSPLLGREETQYF	TGTGCCAGCTCACCACTCTTGGGGCGGGAAGAGACCCAGTACTTC
TRBV12-3/TRBV12-4	TRBJ2-1	few	TRBD2	CASSTHLAGEYNEQFF	TGTGCCAGCAGTACCCATCTAGCGGGGGAGTACAATGAGCAGTTCTTC
TRBV7-9	TRBJ2-1	many	TRBD2	CASSLEVAGGRYNEQFF	TGTGCCAGCAGCTTAGAAGTAGCGGGAGGCCGCTACAATGAGCAGTTCTTC
TRBV5-1	TRBJ2-3	.	TRBD2	CASNSGLAGITDTQYF	TGCGCCAGCAATTCCGGACTAGCGGGGATCACAGATACGCAGTATTTT
TRBV20-1	TRBJ2-7	.	.	CSATKYRGLTYEQYF	TGCAGTGCTACTAAATACAGGGGACTAACCTACGAGCAGTACTTC
TRBV7-8	TRBJ2-3	few	.	CASSARYSGTAFDTQYF	TGTGCCAGCAGCGCCAGATATAGCGGCACGGCTTTTGATACGCAGTATTTT
TRBV20-1	TRBJ2-3	few	TRBD2	CSATLAGATDTQYF	TGCAGTGCTACGCTAGCGGGGGCCACAGATACGCAGTATTTT
TRBV5-1	TRBJ2-1	many	.	CASSLALSYNEQFF	TGCGCCAGCAGCTTGGCCCTTTCCTACAATGAGCAGTTCTTC
TRBV7-9	TRBJ1-1	.	.	CASSFTVKGLNTEAFF	TGTGCCAGCAGCTTTACAGTCAAAGGCCTGAACACTGAAGCTTTCTTT
TRBV5-1	TRBJ2-2	few	TRBD1	CASSLVPPGQGATGELFF	TGCGCCAGCAGCTTGGTCCCCCCGGGACAGGGGGCCACCGGGGAGCTGTTTTTT
TRBV5-1	TRBJ2-1	.	.	CASSSGQLPYNEQFF	TGCGCCAGCAGCTCCGGACAGCTCCCCTACAATGAGCAGTTCTTC
TRBV19	TRBJ1-4	few	.	CASSRGHREKLFF	TGTGCCAGTAGTAGAGGACATCGTGAAAAACTGTTTTTT
TRBV10-3	TRBJ2-7	.	.	CAISETRPGVEQYF	TGTGCCATCAGTGAGACCAGACCAGGGGTCGAGCAGTACTTC
TRBV11-2	TRBJ1-1	many	.	CASSLDRDTEAFF	TGTGCCAGCAGCTTAGACAGGGACACTGAAGCTTTCTTT
TRBV18	TRBJ2-7	.	.	CASSPQPVYSYEQYF	TGTGCCAGCTCACCACAGCCAGTATACTCCTACGAGCAGTACTTC
TRBV7-8	TRBJ2-1	few	.	CASSPNRYYNEQFF	TGTGCCAGCAGCCCGAACAGGTATTACAATGAGCAGTTCTTC
TRBV5-1	TRBJ1-1	.	.	CASSLFGGATEAFF	TGCGCCAGCAGCTTGTTCGGGGGCGCGACTGAAGCTTTCTTT
TRBV4-1	TRBJ1-6	.	.	CASSQEWGNSPLHF	TGCGCCAGCAGCCAAGAATGGGGGAATTCACCCCTCCACTTT